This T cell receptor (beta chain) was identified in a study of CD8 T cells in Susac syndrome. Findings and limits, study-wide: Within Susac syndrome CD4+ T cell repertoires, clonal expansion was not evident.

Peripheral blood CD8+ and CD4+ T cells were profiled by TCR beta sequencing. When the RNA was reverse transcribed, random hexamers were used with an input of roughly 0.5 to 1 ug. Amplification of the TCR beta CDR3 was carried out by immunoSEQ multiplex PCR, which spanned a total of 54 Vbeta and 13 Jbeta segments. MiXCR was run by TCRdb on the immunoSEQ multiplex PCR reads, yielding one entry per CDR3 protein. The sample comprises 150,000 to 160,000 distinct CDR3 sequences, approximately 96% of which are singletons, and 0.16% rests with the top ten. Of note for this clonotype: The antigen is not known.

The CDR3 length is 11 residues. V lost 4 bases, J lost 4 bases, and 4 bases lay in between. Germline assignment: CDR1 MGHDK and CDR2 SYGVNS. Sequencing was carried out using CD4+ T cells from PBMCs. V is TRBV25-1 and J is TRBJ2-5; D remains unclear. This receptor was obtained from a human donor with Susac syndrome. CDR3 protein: CASSALETQYF. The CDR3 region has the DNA TGTGCCAGCAGTGCTTTAGAGACCCAGTACTTC. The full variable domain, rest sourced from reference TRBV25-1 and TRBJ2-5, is EADIYQTPRYLVIGTGKKITLECSQTMGHDKMYWYQQDPGMELHLIHYSYGVNSTEKGDLSSESTVSRIRTEHFPLTLESARPSHTSQYLCASSALETQYFGPGTRLLVL.